The T cell receptor beta chain described here comes from a study of blood T cell repertoires in COVID-19 (TCRdb year 2020). For the wider study: Samples from collaborators originated in the United States, Italy and Spain and spanned both the acute and convalescent phases of COVID-19. The prospective study material was composed of cDNA or gDNA derived from T cells, B-cell-depleted T cells, or PBMCs. The dataset comprised deeply sampled blood TCRbeta repertoires from subjects exposed to, actively infected with, or recovered from COVID-19. A freely available public database, intended as a resource for researchers studying the immune response to SARS-CoV-2, is where the repertoires were released. The samples were drawn from the first 160 participants of the ongoing ImmuneRACE study and from 950 to 1,500 subjects provided by 6 global collaborators. The sample metadata nearly always contained a de-identified subject ID, COVID-19 status, age in years and sex. HLA class I and class II types, where available, came from metadata supplied by the sample provider rather than from assay-based typing. The full study reports these points: How much clinical and demographic metadata was included differed by source and by participant, and the metadata was provided uncurated.

TCRbeta CDR3 regions were amplified from genomic DNA using the immunoSEQ Assay, a bias-controlled multiplex PCR. In the source study's methods: The number of nucleated cells in each sample was estimated from the amplification of reference gene primers within the assay. Sequence reads were collapsed and filtered to measure the absolute abundance of every unique TCRbeta CDR3 rearrangement. For each sample, productive Simpson clonality was calculated by taking the square root of Simpson's diversity index across productive rearrangements. In TCRdb, the immuneACCESS table is reduced to in-frame sequences with V and J assigned. These tables do not hold every clone; where another copy was compared, an unresolved V gene accounts for under half, and the others remain unexplained. The DNA was the basis for D and trimming; V, J and clone size are from that table. The sample table shows under 250,000 clones, and around 84% are seen once. The ten most abundant clones make up approximately 10% of the sample.

In Seattle, one collaborating source enrolled patients while the infection was active and tracked those patients longitudinally over the course of disease. Collaborating institutions collected whole blood in K2EDTA tubes following their own protocols. For TCRbeta analysis, collaborator samples were shipped as frozen whole blood, as isolated PBMCs, or as DNA extracted from either sample type. This clone has only one observation. The specificity of this receptor is unknown. The sample holds no much larger clone one base away, and base qualities are not on file. The junction carries 15 bases between V and J, which are trimmed by 6 bases and 0 bases respectively. The cysteine opens and the phenylalanine closes a CDR3 of 15 amino acids. Of all the DNA, just the CDR3 is kept, 45 bases in frame from base 1. Reading the germline V gene (reference sequence) gives CDR1 MNHEY and CDR2 SMNVEV.

This TCR was sampled from a man aged 50 to 60 with COVID-19, enrolled during active disease. The sample comprised peripheral blood. The sequence is built from TRBV27 and TRBJ2-7; TRBD2 might be the D gene, on 5 matching bases. The CDR3 region reads CASRLKGALSYEQYF. The DNA sequence follows: TGTGCCAGCAGACTAAAGGGAGCTCTCTCCTACGAGCAGTACTTC.